One T cell receptor beta chain is described in this entry. The data derive from a study of T cell clones after liver transplantation. Germline values: CDR1 SEHNR, CDR2 FQNEAQ (reference sequence). Trimming took off 5 bases at V and 12 bases at J, with 11 bases between the two ends. The CDR3 contains 11 residues. The assay was immunoSEQ multiplex PCR, and TCRdb's table has in-frame clones only and misses some. Of over 90,000 clones detected, 84% appear once; the ten largest clones hold around 3%. This clonotype originated in a human patient who received a liver transplant. Some T cells may possibly be graft donor cells. Material: CD4+ T cells from blood, obtained around 44 months after liver transplant. The gene calls are TRBV7-9 and TRBJ2-1; D remains unclear. CDR3 region: CASSHGYGQFF. The CDR3 DNA reads TGTGCCAGCAGCCACGGTTATGGGCAGTTCTTC.